A selection of T cell receptor beta chains follows, all from one sample in a study of T cell repertoires in cytomegalovirus infection. TCRdb redid the calling of the reads with MiXCR, one entry per CDR3 protein. The sample shows hundreds of thousands of distinct CDR3 sequences, roughly 24% of them seen only once. The specimen was CD8+ T cells from PBMCs. These receptor sequences come from a human donor in good health (CMV status not recorded). Some clones in this sample may be carry-over from other donors' samples. CDR3s include the opening cysteine and the closing phenylalanine or tryptophan. The D gene is left open where the match is weak. The size field is filled for only some rows; it gives once, few, many or a size class.

j_call: TRBJ2-1; clone_size: few; v_call: TRBV6-5; d_call: TRBD2; cdr3_nt: TGTGCCAGCAGTCCCAACTGGGGGGGTACCTACAATGAGCAGTTCTTC; cdr3_aa: CASSPNWGGTYNEQFF
j_call: TRBJ2-7; clone_size: .; v_call: TRBV29-1; d_call: .; cdr3_nt: TGCAGCGTTGAACGGCGGGGTAGCTCCTACGAGCAGTACTTC; cdr3_aa: CSVERRGSSYEQYF
j_call: TRBJ1-2; clone_size: .; v_call: TRBV12-3/TRBV12-4; d_call: .; cdr3_nt: TGTGCCAGTGATGGGCCGGAAACCTATGGCTACACCTTC; cdr3_aa: CASDGPETYGYTF
j_call: TRBJ1-1; clone_size: .; v_call: TRBV20-1; d_call: .; cdr3_nt: TGCAGTGCTAGTGAGGCGAGGAACACTGAAGCTTTCTTT; cdr3_aa: CSASEARNTEAFF
j_call: TRBJ1-2; clone_size: few; v_call: TRBV29-1; d_call: .; cdr3_nt: TGCAGCGTTGAAGCTGGGAGTTACTATGGCTACACCTTC; cdr3_aa: CSVEAGSYYGYTF
j_call: TRBJ2-3; clone_size: once; v_call: TRBV6-6; d_call: .; cdr3_nt: TGTGCCAGCAGTTACTTTGGAACGGTAGATACGCAGTATTTT; cdr3_aa: CASSYFGTVDTQYF
j_call: TRBJ2-1; clone_size: many; v_call: TRBV12-3/TRBV12-4; d_call: .; cdr3_nt: TGTGCCAGCAGCTTACAGGGGCCGGGGGGTGAGCAGTTCTTC; cdr3_aa: CASSLQGPGGEQFF
j_call: TRBJ1-1; clone_size: .; v_call: TRBV29-1; d_call: TRBD1; cdr3_nt: TGCAGCGTTGCCCCCTACGGACAGGGAAGAGACACTGAAGCTTTCTTT; cdr3_aa: CSVAPYGQGRDTEAFF
j_call: TRBJ1-1; clone_size: few; v_call: TRBV19; d_call: .; cdr3_nt: TGTGCCAGTAGTTTAACAGGGACGGGTGAAGCTTTCTTT; cdr3_aa: CASSLTGTGEAFF
j_call: TRBJ2-2; clone_size: .; v_call: TRBV20-1; d_call: TRBD1; cdr3_nt: TGCAGTGCTAGAGATTTCCGGGACAGCCCCGGGGAGCTGTTTTTT; cdr3_aa: CSARDFRDSPGELFF
j_call: TRBJ1-3; clone_size: many; v_call: TRBV7-2; d_call: .; cdr3_nt: TGTGCCAGCAGCTTAGTGCACGGGGAGAGCTCTGGAAACACCATATATTTT; cdr3_aa: CASSLVHGESSGNTIYF
j_call: TRBJ2-7; clone_size: .; v_call: TRBV7-9; d_call: .; cdr3_nt: TGTGCCAGCAGCTTGGGCGCCCCCGAGCAGTACTTC; cdr3_aa: CASSLGAPEQYF
j_call: TRBJ2-7; clone_size: few; v_call: TRBV20-1; d_call: .; cdr3_nt: TGCAGTGCTAGAGCTTTAAACGGCCTCTCCTACGAGCAGTACTTC; cdr3_aa: CSARALNGLSYEQYF
j_call: TRBJ1-1; clone_size: many; v_call: TRBV27; d_call: .; cdr3_nt: TGTGCCAGCAGTCCGGACAGCACTGAAGCTTTCTTT; cdr3_aa: CASSPDSTEAFF
j_call: TRBJ1-3; clone_size: .; v_call: TRBV6-5; d_call: .; cdr3_nt: TGTGCCAGCAGTTACGGGCAGAGACTCTCTGGAAACACCATATATTTT; cdr3_aa: CASSYGQRLSGNTIYF
j_call: TRBJ2-1; clone_size: .; v_call: TRBV13; d_call: .; cdr3_nt: TGTGCCAGCAGCTTAAACGGGGACCTTTACAATGAGCAGTTCTTC; cdr3_aa: CASSLNGDLYNEQFF
j_call: TRBJ1-6; clone_size: few; v_call: TRBV20-1; d_call: .; cdr3_nt: TGCAGTGCTCACCGGGGGACGCCACCCCTCCACTTT; cdr3_aa: CSAHRGTPPLHF
j_call: TRBJ2-5; clone_size: few; v_call: TRBV4-1; d_call: .; cdr3_nt: TGCGCCAGCAGCCAAGATTCGAATTATCGAGAGACCCAGTACTTC; cdr3_aa: CASSQDSNYRETQYF
j_call: TRBJ2-1; clone_size: .; v_call: TRBV25-1; d_call: TRBD2; cdr3_nt: TGTGCCAGCAGTGACCCGGGACTAGCGGGGGCTCTTTTTGAGCAGTTCTTC; cdr3_aa: CASSDPGLAGALFEQFF
j_call: TRBJ2-5; clone_size: .; v_call: TRBV4-1; d_call: .; cdr3_nt: TGCGCCAGCAGCCAGGATCCGACAGGTAGTTTCGAAGAGACCCAGTACTTC; cdr3_aa: CASSQDPTGSFEETQYF
j_call: TRBJ2-1; clone_size: .; v_call: TRBV6-5; d_call: TRBD2; cdr3_nt: TGTGCCAGCAGCCCCGGACTAGCCCTCTTAGGCAATGAGCAGTTCTTC; cdr3_aa: CASSPGLALLGNEQFF
j_call: TRBJ2-1; clone_size: .; v_call: TRBV6-2/TRBV6-3; d_call: .; cdr3_nt: TGTGCCAGCAGTTACTCGAGGCGGGGGCAGCCGTGGAATGAGCAGTTCTTC; cdr3_aa: CASSYSRRGQPWNEQFF
j_call: TRBJ2-1; clone_size: .; v_call: TRBV6-2/TRBV6-3; d_call: TRBD1; cdr3_nt: TGTGCCAGCACCCTAAGAGGGGGCCAGAATGAGCAGTTCTTC; cdr3_aa: CASTLRGGQNEQFF
j_call: TRBJ1-2; clone_size: few; v_call: TRBV20-1; d_call: .; cdr3_nt: TGCAGTGCTAGAAGTAGGGGGGTTAGCTACACCTTC; cdr3_aa: CSARSRGVSYTF
j_call: TRBJ2-5; clone_size: .; v_call: TRBV6-6; d_call: .; cdr3_nt: TGTGCCAGCAGTGTTTCCCTAGGGGAGGAGACCCAGTACTTC; cdr3_aa: CASSVSLGEETQYF
j_call: TRBJ1-5; clone_size: many; v_call: TRBV7-2; d_call: .; cdr3_nt: TGTGCCAGCAGCTTAGTCCCCGGGAGCAATCAGCCCCAGCATTTT; cdr3_aa: CASSLVPGSNQPQHF
j_call: TRBJ2-1; clone_size: many; v_call: TRBV7-9; d_call: .; cdr3_nt: TGTGCCAGCAGCTTAGAGTTCTTC; cdr3_aa: CASSLEFF
j_call: TRBJ1-2; clone_size: .; v_call: TRBV29-1; d_call: .; cdr3_nt: TGCAGCGTTGAAGATACGACGGATGGCTACACCTTC; cdr3_aa: CSVEDTTDGYTF
j_call: TRBJ2-5; clone_size: .; v_call: TRBV4-1; d_call: TRBD1; cdr3_nt: TGCGCCAGCAGCCAAAAGGGGGTGACAGGGGGCGGGGGAGAGACCCAGTACTTC; cdr3_aa: CASSQKGVTGGGGETQYF
j_call: TRBJ2-2; clone_size: few; v_call: TRBV7-9; d_call: .; cdr3_nt: TGTGCCAGCAGCCCCCGGGATGAACGCACCGGGGAGCTGTTTTTT; cdr3_aa: CASSPRDERTGELFF
j_call: TRBJ2-1; clone_size: many; v_call: TRBV7-9; d_call: TRBD2; cdr3_nt: TGTGCCAGCAGCCGCCCTGGTAGCGGGGGCCCCCCCTACAATGAGCAGTTCTTC; cdr3_aa: CASSRPGSGGPPYNEQFF
j_call: TRBJ2-1; clone_size: many; v_call: TRBV28; d_call: .; cdr3_nt: TGTGCCATACCGGGGACGGGGAACAATGAGCAGTTCTTC; cdr3_aa: CAIPGTGNNEQFF
j_call: TRBJ1-1; clone_size: .; v_call: TRBV5-1; d_call: TRBD1; cdr3_nt: TGCGCCAGCAGCTTGTTAGGGGAGGACAGGGGAATTGAAGCTTTCTTT; cdr3_aa: CASSLLGEDRGIEAFF
j_call: TRBJ2-5; clone_size: many; v_call: TRBV7-8; d_call: .; cdr3_nt: TGTGCCAGCAGCGGGCCCGGGGCGCGGGAGACCCAGTACTTC; cdr3_aa: CASSGPGARETQYF
j_call: TRBJ2-5; clone_size: many; v_call: TRBV7-2; d_call: .; cdr3_nt: TGTGCCAGCAGCGATACATACCAAGAGACCCAGTACTTC; cdr3_aa: CASSDTYQETQYF